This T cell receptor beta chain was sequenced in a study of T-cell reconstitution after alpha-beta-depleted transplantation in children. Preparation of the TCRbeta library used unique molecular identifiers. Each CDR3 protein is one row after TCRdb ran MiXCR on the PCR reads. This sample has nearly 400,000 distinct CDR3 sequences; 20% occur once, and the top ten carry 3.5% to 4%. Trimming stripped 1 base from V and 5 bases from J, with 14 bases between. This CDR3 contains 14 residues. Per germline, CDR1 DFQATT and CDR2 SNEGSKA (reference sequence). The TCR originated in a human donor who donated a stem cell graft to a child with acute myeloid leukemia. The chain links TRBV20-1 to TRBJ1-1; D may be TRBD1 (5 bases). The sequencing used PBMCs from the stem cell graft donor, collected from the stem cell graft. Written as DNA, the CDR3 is TGCAGTGCTAGAGTTCCGGTTGGGGGAACTGAAGCTTTCTTT. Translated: CSARVPVGGTEAFF.